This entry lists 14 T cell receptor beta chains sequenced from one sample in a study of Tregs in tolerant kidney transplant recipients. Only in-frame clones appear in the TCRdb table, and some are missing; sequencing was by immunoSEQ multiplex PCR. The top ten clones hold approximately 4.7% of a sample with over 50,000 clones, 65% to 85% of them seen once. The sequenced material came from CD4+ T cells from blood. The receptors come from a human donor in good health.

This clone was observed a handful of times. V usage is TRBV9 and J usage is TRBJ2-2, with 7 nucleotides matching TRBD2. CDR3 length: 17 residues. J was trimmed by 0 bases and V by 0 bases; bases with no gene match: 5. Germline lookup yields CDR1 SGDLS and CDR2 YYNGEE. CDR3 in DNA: TGTGCCAGCAGCGTAGGAGGAGCGGGGCCGAACACCGGGGAGCTGTTTTTT. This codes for CASSVGGAGPNTGELFF.

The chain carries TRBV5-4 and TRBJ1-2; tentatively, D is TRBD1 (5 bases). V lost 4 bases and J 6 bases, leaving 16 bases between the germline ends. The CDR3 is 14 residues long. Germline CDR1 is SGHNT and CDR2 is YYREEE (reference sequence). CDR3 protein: CASSPRAGRDGYTF. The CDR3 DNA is TGTGCCAGCAGCCCTCGGGCAGGGAGGGATGGCTACACCTTC.

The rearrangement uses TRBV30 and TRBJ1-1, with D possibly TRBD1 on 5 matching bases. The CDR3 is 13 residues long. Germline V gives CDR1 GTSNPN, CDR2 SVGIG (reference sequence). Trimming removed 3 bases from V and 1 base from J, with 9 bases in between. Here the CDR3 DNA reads TGTGCCTGGAGCCCGGGACCGAACACTGAAGCTTTCTTT. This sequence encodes CAWSPGPNTEAFF.

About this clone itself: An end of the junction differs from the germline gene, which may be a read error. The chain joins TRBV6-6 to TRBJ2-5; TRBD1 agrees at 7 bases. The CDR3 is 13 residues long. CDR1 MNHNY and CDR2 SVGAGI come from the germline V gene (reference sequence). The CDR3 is CASRDRVGEPQYF. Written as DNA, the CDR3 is TGTGCCAGCAGAGACAGGGTTGGAGAGCCCCAGTACTTC.

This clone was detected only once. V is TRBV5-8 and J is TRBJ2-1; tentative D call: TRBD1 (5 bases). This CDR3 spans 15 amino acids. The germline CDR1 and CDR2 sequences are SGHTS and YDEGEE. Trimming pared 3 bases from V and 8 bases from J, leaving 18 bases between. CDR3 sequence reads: CASSSLMGPGDEQFF. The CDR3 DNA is TGTGCCAGCAGCTCCTTAATGGGGCCTGGGGATGAGCAGTTCTTC.

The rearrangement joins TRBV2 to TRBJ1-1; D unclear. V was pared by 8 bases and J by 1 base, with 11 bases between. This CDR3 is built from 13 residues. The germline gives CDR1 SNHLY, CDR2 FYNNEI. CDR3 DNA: TGTGCCAGCCAGATGGGCCAGAACACTGAAGCTTTCTTT. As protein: CASQMGQNTEAFF.

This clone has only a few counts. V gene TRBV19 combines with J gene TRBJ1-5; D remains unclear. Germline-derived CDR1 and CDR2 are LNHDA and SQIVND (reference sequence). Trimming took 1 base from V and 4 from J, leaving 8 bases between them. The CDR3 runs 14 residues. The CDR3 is CASSIGAENQPQHF. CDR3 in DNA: TGTGCCAGTAGTATAGGGGCCGAGAATCAGCCCCAGCATTTT.

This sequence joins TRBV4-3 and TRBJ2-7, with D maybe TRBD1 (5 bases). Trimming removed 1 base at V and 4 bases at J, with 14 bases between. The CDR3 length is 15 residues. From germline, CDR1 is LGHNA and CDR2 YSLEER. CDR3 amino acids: CASSQGATESYEQYF. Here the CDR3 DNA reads TGCGCCAGCAGCCAAGGGGCGACAGAGAGTTACGAGCAGTACTTC.

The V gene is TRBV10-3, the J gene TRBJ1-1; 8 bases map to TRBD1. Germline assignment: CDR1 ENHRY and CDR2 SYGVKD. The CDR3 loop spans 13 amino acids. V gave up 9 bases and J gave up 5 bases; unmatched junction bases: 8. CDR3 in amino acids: CAIKQGEATEAFF. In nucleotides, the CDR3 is TGTGCCATAAAACAGGGGGAGGCTACTGAAGCTTTCTTT.

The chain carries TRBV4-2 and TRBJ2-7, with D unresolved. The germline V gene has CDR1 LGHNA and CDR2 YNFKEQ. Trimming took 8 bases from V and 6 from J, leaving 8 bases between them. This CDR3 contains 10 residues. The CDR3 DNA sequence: TGTGCCAGCTCTAATCGCGAGCAGTACTTC. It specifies CASSNREQYF.

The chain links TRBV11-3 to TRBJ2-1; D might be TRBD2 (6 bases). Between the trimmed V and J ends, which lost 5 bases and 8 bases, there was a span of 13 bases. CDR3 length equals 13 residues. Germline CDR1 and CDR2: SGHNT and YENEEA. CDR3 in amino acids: CASSPGLSDEQFF. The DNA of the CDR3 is TGTGCCAGCAGCCCGGGACTCTCGGATGAGCAGTTCTTC.

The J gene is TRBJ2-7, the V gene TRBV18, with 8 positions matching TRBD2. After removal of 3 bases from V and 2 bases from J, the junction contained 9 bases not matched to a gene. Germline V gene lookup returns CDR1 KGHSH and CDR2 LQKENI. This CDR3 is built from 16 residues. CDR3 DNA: TGTGCCAGCTCACCGCAAGCGGGAGCTGGTCCCTACGAGCAGTACTTC. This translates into CASSPQAGAGPYEQYF.

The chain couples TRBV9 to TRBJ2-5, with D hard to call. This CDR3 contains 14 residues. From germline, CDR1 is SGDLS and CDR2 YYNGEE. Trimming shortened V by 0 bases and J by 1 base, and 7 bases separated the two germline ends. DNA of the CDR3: TGTGCCAGCAGCGTAGGTGGGGTCCAAGAGACCCAGTACTTC. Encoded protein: CASSVGGVQETQYF. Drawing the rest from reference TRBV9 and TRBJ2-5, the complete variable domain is DSGVTQTPKHLITATGQRVTLRCSPRSGDLSVYWYQQSLDQGLQFLIQYYNGEERAKGNILERFSAQQFPDLHSELNLSSLELGDSALYFCASSVGGVQETQYFGPGTRLLVL.

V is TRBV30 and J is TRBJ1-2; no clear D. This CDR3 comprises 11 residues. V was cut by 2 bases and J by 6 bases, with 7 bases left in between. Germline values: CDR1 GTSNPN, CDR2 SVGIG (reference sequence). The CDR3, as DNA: TGTGCCTGGAGTCGAGGAAATGGCTACACCTTC. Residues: CAWSRGNGYTF.